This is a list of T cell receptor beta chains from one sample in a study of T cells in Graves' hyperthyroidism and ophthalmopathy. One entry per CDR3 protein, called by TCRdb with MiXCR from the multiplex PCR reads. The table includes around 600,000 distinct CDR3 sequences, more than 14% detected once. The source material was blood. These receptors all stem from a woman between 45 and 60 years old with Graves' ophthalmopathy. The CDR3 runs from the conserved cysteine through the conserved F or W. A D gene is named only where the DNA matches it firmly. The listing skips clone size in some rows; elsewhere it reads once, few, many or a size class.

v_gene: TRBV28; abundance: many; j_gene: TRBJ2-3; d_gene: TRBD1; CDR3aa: CASSLSGTVSTDTQYF; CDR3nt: TGTGCCAGCAGTTTGAGTGGGACAGTCAGCACAGATACGCAGTATTTT
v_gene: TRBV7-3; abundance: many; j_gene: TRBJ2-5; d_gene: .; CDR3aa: CASSPSPGHGETQYF; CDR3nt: TGTGCCAGCAGCCCCTCTCCGGGACACGGCGAGACCCAGTACTTC
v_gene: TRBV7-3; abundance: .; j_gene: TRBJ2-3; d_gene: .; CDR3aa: CASSLASGPGTDTQYF; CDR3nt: TGTGCCAGCAGCTTGGCTTCCGGACCTGGCACAGATACGCAGTATTTT
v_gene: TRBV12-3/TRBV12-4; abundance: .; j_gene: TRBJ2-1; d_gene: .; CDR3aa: CASSLDPLGVDEQFF; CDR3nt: TGTGCCAGCAGTTTAGATCCATTGGGAGTCGATGAGCAGTTCTTC
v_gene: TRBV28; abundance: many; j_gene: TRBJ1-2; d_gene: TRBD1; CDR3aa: CASSTRTGSTYGYTF; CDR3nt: TGTGCCAGCAGTACTAGGACAGGGAGTACCTATGGCTACACCTTC
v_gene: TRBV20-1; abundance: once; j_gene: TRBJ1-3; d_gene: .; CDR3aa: CSASRRGMLGNTIYF; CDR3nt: TGCAGTGCTAGCCGGCGGGGGATGCTGGGAAACACCATATATTTT
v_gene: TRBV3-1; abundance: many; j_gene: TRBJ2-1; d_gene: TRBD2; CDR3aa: CASSHRERDRGNEQFF; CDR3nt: TGTGCCAGCAGCCACAGGGAGCGGGATCGGGGGAATGAGCAGTTCTTC
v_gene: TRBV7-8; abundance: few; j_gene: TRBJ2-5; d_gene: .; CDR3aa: CASSFIYDVETQYF; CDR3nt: TGTGCCAGCAGCTTTATCTACGACGTTGAGACCCAGTACTTC
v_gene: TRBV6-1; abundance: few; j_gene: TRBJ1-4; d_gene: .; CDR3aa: CASGEKLFF; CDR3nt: TGTGCCAGCGGAGAAAAACTGTTTTTT
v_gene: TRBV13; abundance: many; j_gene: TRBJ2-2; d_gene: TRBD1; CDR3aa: CASSADRENTGELFF; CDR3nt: TGTGCCAGCAGCGCCGACAGGGAAAACACCGGGGAGCTGTTTTTT
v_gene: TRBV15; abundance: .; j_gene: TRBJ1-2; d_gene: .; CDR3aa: CATSRTPTNYGYTF; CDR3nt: TGTGCCACCAGCAGAACCCCGACTAACTATGGCTACACCTTC
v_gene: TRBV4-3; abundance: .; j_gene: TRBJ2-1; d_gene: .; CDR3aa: CASSQDAWINEQFF; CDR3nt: TGCGCCAGCAGCCAAGATGCCTGGATCAATGAGCAGTTCTTC
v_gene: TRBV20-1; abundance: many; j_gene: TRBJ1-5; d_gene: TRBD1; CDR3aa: CSASDDTTGHNQPQHF; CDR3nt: TGCAGTGCTAGTGACGACACGACAGGGCACAATCAGCCCCAGCATTTT
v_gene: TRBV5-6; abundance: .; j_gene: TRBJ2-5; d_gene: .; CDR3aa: CASSLGAGWSYF; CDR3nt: TGTGCCAGCAGCTTGGGGGCGGGATGGTCCTACTTC
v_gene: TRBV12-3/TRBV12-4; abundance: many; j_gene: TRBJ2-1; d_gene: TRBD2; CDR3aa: CASSRISGSGEQFF; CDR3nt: TGTGCCAGCAGTCGGATTAGCGGGAGTGGTGAGCAGTTCTTC
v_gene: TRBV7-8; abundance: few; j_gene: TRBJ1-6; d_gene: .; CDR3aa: CASSRRDGLNSPLHF; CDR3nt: TGTGCCAGCAGCAGAAGGGACGGCCTAAATTCACCCCTCCACTTT
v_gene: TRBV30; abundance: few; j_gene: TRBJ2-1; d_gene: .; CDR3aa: CAWSPGACNEQFF; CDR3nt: TGTGCCTGGAGTCCGGGAGCTTGCAATGAGCAGTTCTTC
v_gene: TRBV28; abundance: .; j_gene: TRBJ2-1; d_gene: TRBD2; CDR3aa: CASSPRTSGKNEQFF; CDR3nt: TGTGCCAGCAGTCCCCGGACTAGCGGGAAGAATGAGCAGTTCTTC
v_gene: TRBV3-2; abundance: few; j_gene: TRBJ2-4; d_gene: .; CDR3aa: CASSQDPREGSEKLAKNIQYF; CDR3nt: TGTGCCAGCAGCCAAGATCCCCGGGAGGGCTCAGAGAAACTAGCCAAAAACATTCAGTACTTC
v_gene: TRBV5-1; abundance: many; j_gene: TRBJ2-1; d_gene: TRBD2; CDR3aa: CASSTTSGAARYNEQFF; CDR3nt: TGCGCCAGCAGCACGACTAGCGGGGCTGCTCGGTACAATGAGCAGTTCTTC
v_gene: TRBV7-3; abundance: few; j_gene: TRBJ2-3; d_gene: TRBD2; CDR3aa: CASSPRGGLAVSTDTQYF; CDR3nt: TGTGCCAGCAGCCCCAGGGGGGGACTAGCGGTCTCCACAGATACGCAGTATTTT
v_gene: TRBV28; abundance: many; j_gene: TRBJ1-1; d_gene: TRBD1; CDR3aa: CASSLIQGMGNTEAFF; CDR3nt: TGTGCCAGCAGCTTAATACAGGGGATGGGAAACACTGAAGCTTTCTTT
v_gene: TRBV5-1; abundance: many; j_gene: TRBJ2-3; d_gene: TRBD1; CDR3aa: CASSLPPGQARTDTQYF; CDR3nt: TGCGCCAGCAGCTTACCCCCGGGACAGGCTCGCACAGATACGCAGTATTTT
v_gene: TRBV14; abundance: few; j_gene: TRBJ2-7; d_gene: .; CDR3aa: CASSRLAGTYLYEQYF; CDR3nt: TGTGCCAGCAGCCGATTGGCCGGGACGTATCTCTACGAGCAGTACTTC
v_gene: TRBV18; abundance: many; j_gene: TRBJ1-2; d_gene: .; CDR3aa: CASSVYSGLEGSYGYTF; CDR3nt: TGTGCCAGCTCAGTCTACAGCGGCCTTGAGGGATCCTATGGCTACACCTTC
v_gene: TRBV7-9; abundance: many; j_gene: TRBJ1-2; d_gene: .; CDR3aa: CASRRRHDYGYTF; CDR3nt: TGTGCCAGCCGCAGGAGACATGACTATGGCTACACCTTC
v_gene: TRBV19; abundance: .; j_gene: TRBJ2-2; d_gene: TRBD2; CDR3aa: CASSMIGRALFLNTGELFF; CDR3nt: TGTGCCAGTAGTATGATCGGGAGGGCCCTCTTCTTAAACACCGGGGAGCTGTTTTTT
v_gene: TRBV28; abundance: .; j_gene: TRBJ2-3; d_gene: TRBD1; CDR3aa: CASTSGTGRGTDTQYF; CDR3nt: TGTGCCAGCACCAGTGGGACAGGGCGAGGCACAGATACGCAGTATTTT
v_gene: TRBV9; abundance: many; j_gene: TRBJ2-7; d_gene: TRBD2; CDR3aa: CASSGSTSHEQYF; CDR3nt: TGTGCCAGCAGCGGGTCGACTAGCCATGAGCAGTACTTC
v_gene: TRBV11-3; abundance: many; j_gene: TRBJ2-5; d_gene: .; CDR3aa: CASSLSSWETQYF; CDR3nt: TGTGCCAGCAGCTTGAGTAGCTGGGAGACCCAGTACTTC
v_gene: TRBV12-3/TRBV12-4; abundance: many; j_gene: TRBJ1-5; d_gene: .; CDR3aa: CASSSSSLGNQPQHF; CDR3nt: TGTGCCAGCAGTTCTAGCTCGTTGGGCAATCAGCCCCAGCATTTT
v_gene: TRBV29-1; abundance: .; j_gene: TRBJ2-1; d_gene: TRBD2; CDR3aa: CSVERLALEQFF; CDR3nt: TGCAGCGTTGAGCGACTAGCGCTTGAGCAGTTCTTC
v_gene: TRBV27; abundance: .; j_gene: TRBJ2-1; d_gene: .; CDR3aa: CASSAQGDEQFF; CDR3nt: TGTGCCAGCAGTGCCCAGGGCGATGAGCAGTTCTTC
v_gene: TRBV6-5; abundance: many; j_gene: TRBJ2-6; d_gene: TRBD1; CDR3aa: CASSYRTGASGANVLTF; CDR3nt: TGTGCCAGCAGTTACAGGACAGGAGCCTCTGGGGCCAACGTCCTGACTTTC
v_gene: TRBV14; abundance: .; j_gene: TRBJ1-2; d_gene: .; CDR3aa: CASSQGASYGYTF; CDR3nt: TGTGCCAGCAGCCAAGGGGCAAGCTATGGCTACACCTTC
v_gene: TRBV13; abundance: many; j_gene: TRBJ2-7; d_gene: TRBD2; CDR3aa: CASSPRGLAGWNYEQYF; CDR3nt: TGTGCCAGCAGCCCCAGGGGACTAGCGGGGTGGAACTACGAGCAGTACTTC
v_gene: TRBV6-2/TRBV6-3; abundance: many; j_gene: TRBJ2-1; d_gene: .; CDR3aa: CASSNRVDEQFF; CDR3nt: TGTGCCAGCAGTAACAGGGTAGATGAGCAGTTCTTC
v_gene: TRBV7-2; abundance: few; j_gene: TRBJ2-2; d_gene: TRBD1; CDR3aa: CASSSPPGQGSTGELFF; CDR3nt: TGTGCCAGCAGCTCGCCGCCGGGACAGGGAAGCACCGGGGAGCTGTTTTTT
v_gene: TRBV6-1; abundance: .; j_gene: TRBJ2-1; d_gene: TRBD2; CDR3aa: CASGGSDVNEQFF; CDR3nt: TGTGCCAGCGGCGGGAGCGACGTCAATGAGCAGTTCTTC
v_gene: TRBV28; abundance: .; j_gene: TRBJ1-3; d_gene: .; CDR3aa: CASSIVQASGNTIYF; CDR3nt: TGTGCCAGCAGCATCGTACAGGCCTCTGGAAACACCATATATTTT
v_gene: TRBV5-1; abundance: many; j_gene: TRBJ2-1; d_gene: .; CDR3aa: CASSLAPEVNNEQFF; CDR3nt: TGCGCCAGCAGCTTGGCACCAGAGGTTAACAATGAGCAGTTCTTC
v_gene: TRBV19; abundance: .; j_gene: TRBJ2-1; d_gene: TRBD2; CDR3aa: CASSPRSSGILYEQFF; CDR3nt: TGTGCCAGTAGTCCCCGGTCCAGCGGGATTTTATATGAGCAGTTCTTC
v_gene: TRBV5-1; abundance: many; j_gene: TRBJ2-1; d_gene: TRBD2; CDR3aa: CASSLAFVGRIYNEQFF; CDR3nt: TGCGCCAGCAGCTTGGCCTTCGTCGGGAGGATCTACAATGAGCAGTTCTTC
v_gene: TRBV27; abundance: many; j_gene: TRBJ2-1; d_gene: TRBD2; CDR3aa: CASSLPGTSFEQFF; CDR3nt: TGTGCCAGCAGTTTACCCGGGACTAGTTTTGAGCAGTTCTTC
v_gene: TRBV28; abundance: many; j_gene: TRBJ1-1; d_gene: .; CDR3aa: CASSLSTAHGAFF; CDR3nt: TGTGCCAGCTCCCTATCTACGGCCCACGGAGCTTTCTTT
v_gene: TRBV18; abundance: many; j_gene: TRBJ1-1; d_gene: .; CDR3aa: CASSPQGLGTEAFF; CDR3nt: TGTGCCAGCTCACCACAGGGGTTGGGCACTGAAGCTTTCTTT
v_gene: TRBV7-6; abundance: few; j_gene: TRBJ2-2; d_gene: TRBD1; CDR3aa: CASSFRTGTSNTGELFF; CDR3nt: TGTGCCAGCAGCTTCAGGACAGGGACCTCGAACACCGGGGAGCTGTTTTTT
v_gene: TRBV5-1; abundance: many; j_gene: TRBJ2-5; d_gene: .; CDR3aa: CASSDRETQYF; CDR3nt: TGCGCCAGCAGCGATCGAGAGACCCAGTACTTC
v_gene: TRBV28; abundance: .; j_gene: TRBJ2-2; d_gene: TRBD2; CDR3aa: CASTDLDGRAPTGELSF; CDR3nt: TGTGCCAGCACCGACCTGGACGGGAGGGCCCCCACCGGGGAGCTGTCTTTT
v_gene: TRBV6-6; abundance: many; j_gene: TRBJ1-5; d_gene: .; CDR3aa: CASSYLFRSGKDQPQHF; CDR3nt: TGTGCCAGCAGTTATCTTTTTCGGTCAGGGAAGGATCAGCCCCAGCATTTT
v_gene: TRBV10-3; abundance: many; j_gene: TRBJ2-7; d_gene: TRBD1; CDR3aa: CAISGTGDYEQYF; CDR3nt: TGTGCCATCAGTGGAACAGGGGACTACGAGCAGTACTTC
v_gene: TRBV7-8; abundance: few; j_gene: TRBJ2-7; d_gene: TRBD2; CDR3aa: CASSPPLTPRDYRFYEQYF; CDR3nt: TGTGCCAGCAGCCCCCCACTGACCCCCAGGGACTACAGGTTCTACGAGCAGTACTTC
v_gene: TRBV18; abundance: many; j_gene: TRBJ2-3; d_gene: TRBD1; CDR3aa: CASSPLETGTGKDTQYF; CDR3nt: TGTGCCAGCTCACCCCTCGAAACGGGGACAGGGAAAGATACGCAGTATTTT
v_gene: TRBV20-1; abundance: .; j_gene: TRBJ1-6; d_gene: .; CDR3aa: CSASGALGNSPLHF; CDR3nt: TGCAGTGCTAGTGGGGCCCTGGGGAATTCACCCCTCCACTTT